This is a list of T cell receptor beta chains from one sample in a study of response to subunit inactivated influenza vaccine. TCRdb itself ran the RT-PCR reads through MiXCR, one entry per CDR3 protein. The sample yields a few hundred thousand distinct CDR3 sequences, roughly 22% seen once. The material sequenced was PBMCs from blood, taken about 20 months after vaccination. These receptors came from a man aged 45-69 years who received an inactivated influenza vaccine. The CDR3 runs from the conserved cysteine through the conserved F or W.

>TRBV7-2|TRBJ1-2
CASSFEQGVSYGYTF
>TRBV20-1|TRBJ1-2
CSASLPGPRRYTF
>TRBV15|TRBJ2-3
CATHRAVLSTDTQYF
>TRBV7-2|TRBJ2-7
CASSLTRTASYEQYF
>TRBV29-1|TRBJ2-3
CSVGGLAGGSTDTQYF
>TRBV12-3/TRBV12-4|TRBJ2-1
CASSFWGDEQFF
>TRBV5-1|TRBJ1-6
CASSETGVSPLHF
>TRBV27|TRBJ2-3
CASSLSAPTDTQYF
>TRBV25-1|TRBJ1-1
CASSLSDGGVIPAFF
>TRBV5-6|TRBJ2-1
CASSLTSGSLGGEQFF
>TRBV4-1|TRBJ2-1
CASSLGTSGVSHEQFF
>TRBV6-5|TRBJ2-2
CASSFTGAWNTGELFF
>TRBV29-1|TRBJ1-5
CSVVAGNQPQHF
>TRBV12-3/TRBV12-4|TRBJ2-5
CASSGTGKKYF
>TRBV4-2|TRBJ2-7
CASSQEGPSTYEQYF
>TRBV29-1|TRBJ2-6
CSVQGGGLSGANVLTF
>TRBV7-9|TRBJ2-1
CASSHEGGVNEQFF
>TRBV6-2/TRBV6-3|TRBJ1-4
CASSWGSTNEKLFF
>TRBV6-1|TRBJ1-5
CASSGQVAGQPQHF
>TRBV20-1|TRBJ2-7
CSARDPLLGVGEQYF
>TRBV28|TRBJ1-2
CASRQTSAGYGYTF
>TRBV12-3/TRBV12-4|TRBJ1-6
CASSLAGAFGHSPLHF
>TRBV9|TRBJ2-5
CASSDYKAQYF
>TRBV5-5|TRBJ1-2
CASRLDRDGYTF
>TRBV29-1|TRBJ1-2
CSVVGGGSYTF
>TRBV10-3|TRBJ1-2
CAISETDSFYGYTF
>TRBV28|TRBJ2-1
CASSNTGVVGLSSYNEQFF
>TRBV4-3|TRBJ2-7
CASSQDPASDEQYF
>TRBV5-1|TRBJ1-2
CASSLDRVSNYGYTF
>TRBV18|TRBJ1-5
CASSLGDINQPQHF
>TRBV29-1|TRBJ2-1
CSVERAGGPFLYNEQFF
>TRBV7-9|TRBJ1-2
CASSFAGTAYGYTF
>TRBV2|TRBJ2-7
CASRASGVSYEQYF
>TRBV5-1|TRBJ1-2
CASSVGGSSGYTF
>TRBV4-1|TRBJ1-6
CASSQEFDSPLHF
>TRBV5-1|TRBJ2-1
CASSESNEQFF
>TRBV20-1|TRBJ2-5
CSARAPAGGPQETQYF
>TRBV14|TRBJ1-4
CASSQDPAQVWNPNLATNEKLFF
>TRBV3-1|TRBJ1-2
CASSPTGDAGYTF
>TRBV5-1|TRBJ2-7
CASSSAGTSYEQYF
>TRBV4-2|TRBJ2-7
CASSQESGQGREQYF
>TRBV14|TRBJ1-1
CASSQGDRYTEAFF
>TRBV7-8|TRBJ1-6
CASSSLVLDNSPLQF
>TRBV4-3|TRBJ2-3
CASSQEGRNTDTQYF
>TRBV2|TRBJ1-2
CASSRGEDYGYTF
>TRBV27|TRBJ2-5
CASSLGGNRGTQYF